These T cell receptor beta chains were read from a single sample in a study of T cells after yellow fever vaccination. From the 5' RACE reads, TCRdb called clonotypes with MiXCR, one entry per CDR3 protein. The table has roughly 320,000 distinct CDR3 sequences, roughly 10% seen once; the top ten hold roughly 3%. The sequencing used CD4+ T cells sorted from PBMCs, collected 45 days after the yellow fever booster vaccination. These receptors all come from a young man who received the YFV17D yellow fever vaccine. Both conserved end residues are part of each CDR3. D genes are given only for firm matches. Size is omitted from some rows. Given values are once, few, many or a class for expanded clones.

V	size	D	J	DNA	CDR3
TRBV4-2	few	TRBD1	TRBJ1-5	TGTGCCAGCAGCCCAGATCAGGGGGGTAGCAATCAGCCCCAGCATTTT	CASSPDQGGSNQPQHF
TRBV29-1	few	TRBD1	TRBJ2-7	TGCAGCGGCCACAGGGGTGAGCAGTACTTC	CSGHRGEQYF
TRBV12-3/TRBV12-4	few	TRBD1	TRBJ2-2	TGTGCCAGCAGGGGACAGGGGGCGCGGTTCGTGTTTTTT	CASRGQGARFVFF
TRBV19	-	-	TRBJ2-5	TGTGCCAGTAGTCCCAGGACCCAAGAGACCCAGTACTTC	CASSPRTQETQYF
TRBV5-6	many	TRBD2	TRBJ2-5	TGTGCCAGCAGCTTGGTAGCGGGGGGGTCGGAGACCCAGTACTTC	CASSLVAGGSETQYF
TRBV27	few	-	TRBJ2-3	TGTGCCAGCAGTTCATTACGTGACGGGGGAGCAGATACGCAGTATTTT	CASSSLRDGGADTQYF
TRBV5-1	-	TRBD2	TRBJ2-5	TGCGCCAGCAGCACCGGACTAGCGGGGGTGTACCAAGAGACCCAGTACTTC	CASSTGLAGVYQETQYF
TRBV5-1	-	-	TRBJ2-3	TGCGCCAGCAGCGCGGGACAGAATACGCAGTATTTT	CASSAGQNTQYF
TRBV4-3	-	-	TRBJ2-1	TGCGCCAGCAGCCAAGAAGTAAGGAATGAGCAGTTCTTC	CASSQEVRNEQFF
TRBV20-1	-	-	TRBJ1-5	TGCAGTGCTACCGGCCGTAATCAGCCCCAGCATTTT	CSATGRNQPQHF
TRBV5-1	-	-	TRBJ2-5	TGCGCCAGCAGCTTGGAACCGACGGGGAAAGAGGAGACCCAGTACTTC	CASSLEPTGKEETQYF
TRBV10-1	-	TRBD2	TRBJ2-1	TGCGCCAGCAGTGAGTCGGGGGGGTCTGAGCAGTTCTTC	CASSESGGSEQFF
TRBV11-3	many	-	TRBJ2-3	TGTGCCAGCAGCTCGACCTTCGCAGATACGCAGTATTTT	CASSSTFADTQYF
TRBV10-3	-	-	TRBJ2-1	TGTGCCACCCAACCTCCGTCCTACAATGAGCAGTTCTTC	CATQPPSYNEQFF
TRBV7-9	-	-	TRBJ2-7	TGTGCCAGCAGCTTAGACCGGACGGGAAAGAGTAGGCAGTACTTC	CASSLDRTGKSRQYF
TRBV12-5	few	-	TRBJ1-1	TGTGCTAGTGGTTTGGTACTAACGAACCGGGTCACTGAAGCTTTCTTT	CASGLVLTNRVTEAFF
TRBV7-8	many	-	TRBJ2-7	TGTGCCAGCAGCAACCCGGGGACGGACGCTAGGCAGTACTTC	CASSNPGTDARQYF
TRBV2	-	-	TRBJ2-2	TGTGCCACTAATAGAGAGTGGACCGGGGAGCTGTTTTTT	CATNREWTGELFF
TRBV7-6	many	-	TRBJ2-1	TGTGCCAGCAGCCAATGGGTGGGGACTGGCTACAATGAGCAGTTCTTC	CASSQWVGTGYNEQFF
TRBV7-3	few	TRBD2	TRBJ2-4	TGTGCCAGCAGCTTAGGGCGGGGGGACATTCAGTACTTC	CASSLGRGDIQYF
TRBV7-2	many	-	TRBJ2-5	TGTGCCAGCAGCTTAGCAATTTCGGAGACCCAGTACTTC	CASSLAISETQYF
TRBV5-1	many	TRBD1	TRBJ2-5	TGCGCCAGCAGCTCCAGGGGGCGCGAAGAGACCCAGTACTTC	CASSSRGREETQYF
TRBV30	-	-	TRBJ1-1	TGTGCCTGGAGGATGAACACTGAAGCTTTCTTT	CAWRMNTEAFF
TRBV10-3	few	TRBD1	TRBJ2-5	TGTGCCGCCCGCGGGGACAGGGGTGGAGAGACCCAGTACTTC	CAARGDRGGETQYF
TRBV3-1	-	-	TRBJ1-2	TGTGCCAGCAGCCCCCTCGAAGGGAGTGGCTACACCTTC	CASSPLEGSGYTF
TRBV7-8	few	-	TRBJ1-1	TGTGCCAGCAGCCCCGTCGGGGCTGAAGCTTTCTTT	CASSPVGAEAFF
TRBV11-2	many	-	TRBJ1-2	TGTGCCAGCAGCTTAGTGGCAGCGAACTATGGCTACACCTTC	CASSLVAANYGYTF
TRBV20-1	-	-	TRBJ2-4	TGCAGTGCTAGGGAAGGTGGGTCGGCCAAAAACATTCAGTACTTC	CSAREGGSAKNIQYF
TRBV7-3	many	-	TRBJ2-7	TGTGCCAGCAGCTTAAATCCGGCGCGAATCTACGAGCAGTACTTC	CASSLNPARIYEQYF
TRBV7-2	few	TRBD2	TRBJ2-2	TGTGCCAGCAGCTTAAGGACTAGCGGGGCGGGTGGGGAGCTGTTTTTT	CASSLRTSGAGGELFF
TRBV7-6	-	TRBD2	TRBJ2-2	TGTGCCAGCAGCTTAGCAGGGAGGGATACCGGGGAGCTGTTTTTT	CASSLAGRDTGELFF
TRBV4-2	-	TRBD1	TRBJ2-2	TGTGCCAGCAGCCAGGAATTGGACAGGGGAAACACCGGGGAGCTGTTTTTT	CASSQELDRGNTGELFF
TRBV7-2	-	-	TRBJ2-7	TGTGCCAGCAGCCGGGACCTCCGAAACTACGAGCAGTACTTC	CASSRDLRNYEQYF
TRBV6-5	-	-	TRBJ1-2	TGTGCCAGCAGGGGGTCAGCAAACTATGGCTACACCTTC	CASRGSANYGYTF
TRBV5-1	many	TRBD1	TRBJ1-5	TGCGCCAGCAGCTACACAGGGGGCGTGGAGCCCCAGCATTTT	CASSYTGGVEPQHF
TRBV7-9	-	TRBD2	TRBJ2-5	TGTGCCAGTACTACGGGAAGCGGGGGAGGAGAGACCCAGTACTTC	CASTTGSGGGETQYF
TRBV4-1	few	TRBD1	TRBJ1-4	TGCGCCAGCAGCTCTTATACAGGGGGCATAAATGAAAAACTGTTTTTT	CASSSYTGGINEKLFF
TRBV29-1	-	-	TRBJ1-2	TGCAGCGTGGGGGGACTCCCGAGCTATGGCTACACCTTC	CSVGGLPSYGYTF
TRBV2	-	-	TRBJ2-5	TGTGCCAGCAGTGAACTACAAGAGACCCAGTACTTC	CASSELQETQYF
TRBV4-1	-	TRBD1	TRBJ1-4	TGCGCCAGCAGCCAGACCAGGGGGGGAGGGGATGAAAAACTGTTTTTT	CASSQTRGGGDEKLFF
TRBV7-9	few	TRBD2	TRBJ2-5	TGTGCCAGCAGCTTCACGACTAGCGGGGGGCCCTTTCAGTACTTC	CASSFTTSGGPFQYF
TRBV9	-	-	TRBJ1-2	TGTGCCAGCAGCGGCCCTGATGGCTACACCTTC	CASSGPDGYTF